The subject of this entry is one T cell receptor beta chain. Its target antigen remains unknown. No base-level quality is on record; no much larger clone is a single base apart. The data stem from a study of blood T cells in healthy people across ages (dated by TCRdb to the mid-2010s). In the study overall: In model experiments, template switching captured roughly one uniquely barcoded TCR beta cDNA molecule for every two T cells. Age-related changes in TCR beta repertoire diversity were measured in the study by deep sequencing normalized with unique cDNA molecular identifiers. To avoid experimental bias, donors of different ages were spread randomly across the sequencing lanes. The donors were split into four age groups: young (average 16 years), middle-aged (roughly 39), aged (around 67) and long-lived (about 74). For two donors (one aged 18 to 30 and one aged 80 or older), the study analyzed two additional independent replicas of 1 million unique cDNA reads from the same blood draw. Broad study findings and their caveats: As age increased, observed TCR beta diversity per million T cells dropped in a roughly linear way, and a significant reduction was already evident by age about 40. The long-lived group showed more naive CD4+ T cells, fewer expanded clones and increased TCR diversity than the aged group, suggesting age selection. Estimates of total diversity based on one million sequenced T cells were regarded as lower bounds and as underestimates. Because profiling used bulk unsorted PBMCs, naive and antigen-experienced compartments could not be compared conclusively. The CMV infection status of donors was not known, potentially confounding age-related changes in expanded clonotypes. The percentage of naive T cells measured by flow cytometry correlated strongly with observed TCR beta diversity.

The library was built by means of 5' RACE. The sequencer was an Illumina HiSeq 2500. A second 7 to 11 cycle PCR used a sample-barcoded 5' primer and a J-beta primer mix. Each TCR beta cDNA molecule received a unique molecular identifier from a template-switch 5' adaptor carrying 12 random nucleotides. At least 2.5 million CDR3-containing paired-end reads were obtained from each sample. The Mint cDNA synthesis kit, primed by a TRBC-specific oligonucleotide, was used to synthesize first-strand cDNA from all RNA. All cDNA was treated with uracil-DNA glycosylase and then went through a first 18-cycle PCR with the universal primers M1SS and BC2_uni_R. The authors processed their data as follows. For normalization, 1 million high-quality reads were randomly selected from each sample, with every read carrying a distinct molecular identifier. Reads sharing molecular identifiers were discarded rather than binned into consensus sequences. CDR3 identification, clonotype clustering and error correction used MiTCR with a Q25 quality threshold and the strictest error-elimination algorithm. A nonparametric unseen species model with Euler transformation was used to estimate a lower bound on total TCR beta diversity. TCRdb reran the public reads through fastp at Q25 and MiXCR, keeping productive beta chains. Rows with a matching CDR3 protein are joined into one entry that keeps the most common DNA and genes. TCRdb's processing, not the study's, gives the V and J calls here. In all, the sample holds hundreds of thousands of distinct CDR3 sequences, and roughly 60% of those were seen once. About a quarter of the sample is held by the ten biggest clonotypes.

V loses 4 bases, J loses 1 base, and the germline ends lie 11 bases apart. The CDR3, from cysteine to phenylalanine, totals 13 residues. CDR3 DNA only is kept here, 39 bases in frame from base 1. For CDR1 and CDR2, the germline V gene (reference sequence) lists DFQATT and SNEGSKA. The approximately 39 donors, aged about 6 to 100 years, were systemically healthy Caucasian individuals from Russia. About 9.6 milliliters of peripheral blood were collected from each donor into EDTA-treated Vacutainer tubes. PBMCs were isolated by Ficoll-Paque density-gradient centrifugation, with at least 6.5 million obtained per sample. Total RNA was extracted from PBMCs with Trizol reagent, with at least 5.5 micrograms obtained per sample. Naive CD45RAhigh/CD27high T cell percentages were measured by flow cytometry on a PBMC aliquot from every donor.

The V and J segments used are TRBV20-1 and TRBJ2-7, with TRBD1 perhaps the D gene, on 6 matching bases. The TCR comes from a young man in good health. The source material was blood. The CDR3 amino acid sequence is: CSATDRRSYEQYF. The DNA reads TGCAGTGCTACCGACAGGCGATCCTACGAGCAGTACTTC.